A single sample gave rise to the 32 T cell receptor beta chains below, sequenced in a study of OX40 agonist ivuxolimab in advanced cancers. Assay: immunoSEQ multiplex PCR; the TCRdb copy retains only in-frame clones and omits some. In the table there are roughly 63,000 clones, about 88% of which are singletons. This material consisted of CD4+ or CD8+ T cells sorted from blood, taken in a trial of the OX40 agonist ivuxolimab. The receptors come from an adult with an advanced solid tumor such as melanoma, head and neck, liver or kidney cancer.

In this sample, this clone turned up a few times. The chain has TRBV18 and TRBJ2-1; a weak D match, TRBD2 (6 bases). Germline CDR1 and CDR2: KGHSH and LQKENI. CDR3 length: 15 amino acids. With 3 bases removed from V and 7 bases from J, the gap between germline ends came to 16 bases. The CDR3 DNA is TGTGCCAGCTCACCGGGGTACGGGAGTTTGAATGAGCAGTTCTTC. This encodes CASSPGYGSLNEQFF.

The V and J genes are TRBV7-9 and TRBJ2-7, with TRBD1 matching 7 bases. The trim removed 4 bases at V and 1 base at J, leaving 10 bases unmatched. The CDR3 spans 16 residues. Germline CDR1 and CDR2: SEHNR and FQNEAQ (reference sequence). CDR3 in DNA: TGTGCCAGCAGCTCGGCAGCCGGACAGGAGTCCTACGAGCAGTACTTC. Protein product: CASSSAAGQESYEQYF. The whole variable domain, filled in from reference TRBV7-9 and TRBJ2-7, reads DTGVSQNPRHKITKRGQNVTFRCDPISEHNRLYWYRQTLGQGPEFLTYFQNEAQLEKSRLLSDRFSAERPKGSFSTLEIQRTEQGDSAMYLCASSSAAGQESYEQYFGPGTRLTVT.

This rearrangement joins TRBV7-9 to TRBJ1-1; a possible D gene is TRBD1 (5 bases). Germline V gene sequence: CDR1 SEHNR, CDR2 FQNEAQ (reference sequence). With 5 bases removed from V and 7 bases from J, the gap between germline ends came to 8 bases. The CDR3 has 11 residues. Here the CDR3 reads CASSIQGEAFF. DNA for the CDR3: TGTGCCAGCAGCATTCAGGGTGAAGCTTTCTTT.

V is TRBV5-5 and J is TRBJ1-5; D is possibly TRBD1 (5 bases). CDR3 size: 13 residues. Germline loops: CDR1 SGHKS, CDR2 YYEKEE (reference sequence). Trimming pared 4 bases from V and 3 bases from J, leaving 8 bases between. The CDR3 region is CASSPGYNQPQHF. The DNA of the CDR3 is TGTGCCAGCAGCCCAGGGTACAATCAGCCCCAGCATTTT.

V usage is TRBV4-2 and J usage is TRBJ2-7; 8 bases are shared with TRBD2. In germline, CDR1 is LGHNA, CDR2 YNFKEQ. This CDR3 is 15 amino acids long. V gave up 0 bases and J gave up 4 bases; unmatched junction bases: 5. CDR3 sequence (DNA): TGTGCCAGCAGCCAAGAACAGCGGGGGTATTACGAGCAGTACTTC. Amino acids: CASSQEQRGYYEQYF.

The J gene is TRBJ1-1, the V gene TRBV29-1, with unresolved D. The germline V gene has CDR1 SQVTM and CDR2 ANQGSEA. The length of the CDR3 is 12 residues. CDR3 sequence (DNA): TGCAGTGCCGGGAGGCTAGCCACTGAAGCTTTCTTT. As protein: CSAGRLATEAFF.

The chain combines TRBV7-3 with TRBJ2-5, with 8 bases identical to TRBD2. Trimming removed 8 bases from V and 5 bases from J; junction bases left unmatched: 7. The CDR3 consists of 13 residues. Germline values: CDR1 SGHTA, CDR2 FQGTGA. The CDR3 DNA follows: TGTGCCAGCTCTACGGGGGGGCTCGAGACCCAGTACTTC. Translating gives CASSTGGLETQYF. The full variable domain, completed using reference TRBV7-3 and TRBJ2-5, is GAGVSQTPSNKVTEKGKYVELRCDPISGHTALYWYRQSLGQGPEFLIYFQGTGAADDSGLPNDRFFAVRPEGSVSTLKIQRTERGDSAVYLCASSTGGLETQYFGPGTRLLVL.

V and J are TRBV11-2 and TRBJ2-1; 11 nucleotides align to TRBD2. The CDR3 runs 17 residues. J lost 5 bases, V lost 0 bases, and 6 bases had no gene match. Looked up from germline, CDR1 is SGHAT and CDR2 is FQNNGV. CDR3 amino acids: CASSLELASGRHNEQFF. The DNA for the CDR3 is TGTGCCAGCAGCTTAGAGCTGGCTAGCGGGAGGCACAATGAGCAGTTCTTC.

By share, this clone counts as medium-sized (0.01 to 0.1%). This chain links TRBV28 with TRBJ2-1; possibly TRBD2 for D (6 bases). V lost 6 bases to trimming and J lost 4 bases, with 13 bases between them. Germline assignment: CDR1 MDHEN and CDR2 SYDVKM. This CDR3 comprises 14 residues. This CDR3 is CASRRELGYNEQFF. CDR3 DNA sequence: TGTGCCAGCAGACGGGAGCTTGGGTACAATGAGCAGTTCTTC.

This clone has only a few counts. This chain links TRBV9 with TRBJ2-7; D gene unclear. The germline V and J ends were trimmed by 5 bases and 4 bases, with 1 base remaining between them. Looked up from germline, CDR1 is SGDLS and CDR2 is YYNGEE. CDR3 length: 9 amino acids. Written as DNA, the CDR3 is TGTGCCAGCAGTTACGAGCAGTACTTC. This encodes CASSYEQYF.

The chain combines TRBV5-1 with TRBJ2-3; unclear D gene. Germline CDR1 SGHRS, CDR2 YFSETQ. Trimming pared 4 bases from V and 4 bases from J, leaving 4 bases between. This CDR3 region has 11 residues. DNA for the CDR3: TGCGCCAGCAGCACAGCAGATACGCAGTATTTT. Amino acid sequence: CASSTADTQYF.

The CDR3 here is CASSLHGGANTEAFF. CDR3 sequence (DNA): TGTGCCAGCAGCTTACACGGGGGAGCGAACACTGAAGCTTTCTTT. The rearrangement joins TRBV7-3 to TRBJ1-1, with D maybe TRBD1 (5 bases). CDR1 and CDR2 from the germline V gene are SGHTA and FQGTGA. The CDR3 runs 15 residues. Trimming left V 2 bases short and J 1 base short, with 11 bases between. Full variable domain (remainder filled in from reference TRBV7-3 and TRBJ1-1): GAGVSQTPSNKVTEKGKYVELRCDPISGHTALYWYRQSLGQGPEFLIYFQGTGAADDSGLPNDRFFAVRPEGSVSTLKIQRTERGDSAVYLCASSLHGGANTEAFFGQGTRLTVV.

The gene calls are TRBV6-1 and TRBJ1-3; the D gene is possibly TRBD1 (6 bases). V was cut by 2 bases and J by 4 bases, with 15 bases left in between. The CDR3 is 16 residues long. CDR1 MNHNS and CDR2 SASEGT come from the germline V gene. This CDR3 is CASSERGTGQGNTIYF. The CDR3, as DNA: TGTGCCAGCAGTGAAAGGGGCACAGGGCAAGGAAACACCATATATTTT.

J is TRBJ2-7 and V is TRBV4-1; TRBD2 aligns across 15 bases. The CDR3 runs 16 residues. In germline, CDR1 is MGHRA, CDR2 YSYEKL. After removal of 1 base from V and 4 bases from J, the junction contained 2 bases not matched to a gene. Here the CDR3 DNA reads TGCGCCAGCAGCCAAGGCGGACTAGCGGGAGGGTACGAGCAGTACTTC. Translated: CASSQGGLAGGYEQYF.

The chain is built from TRBV30 and TRBJ2-5; D is undetermined. The V end was cut by 0 bases, the J end by 2 bases, with 13 bases between. The CDR3 totals 15 residues. CDR1 and CDR2 (germline): GTSNPN, SVGIG (reference sequence). The CDR3 is CAWSVLRQPQETQYF. CDR3 nucleotide sequence: TGTGCCTGGAGTGTACTAAGGCAGCCGCAAGAGACCCAGTACTTC.

This chain connects TRBV19 to TRBJ1-2; D gene uncertain. Trimming pared 7 bases from V and 3 bases from J, leaving 18 bases between. This CDR3 region has 15 residues. Germline V lookup: CDR1 LNHDA, CDR2 SQIVND (reference sequence). CDR3 nucleotide sequence: TGTGCCAGTACCCCTTGGGAGGGTTTTGACTATGGCTACACCTTC. Amino acid sequence: CASTPWEGFDYGYTF.

V and J are TRBV5-6 and TRBJ1-5; TRBD1 matches at 7 bases. This CDR3 has 14 amino acids. The J segment lost 11 bases and the V segment lost 1 base, leaving 9 bases of the junction unmatched. Germline CDR1 SGHDT, CDR2 YYEEEE. The CDR3 protein is CASSLWDSPRAQHF. CDR3 coding DNA: TGTGCCAGCAGCTTGTGGGACAGCCCTAGGGCCCAGCATTTT. Full variable domain (rest looked up from reference TRBV5-6 and TRBJ1-5): DAGVTQSPTHLIKTRGQQVTLRCSPKSGHDTVSWYQQALGQGPQFIFQYYEEEERQRGNFPDRFSGHQFPNYSSELNVNALLLGDSALYLCASSLWDSPRAQHFGDGTRLSIL.

The V and J genes are TRBV7-6 and TRBJ2-2; the D gene could be TRBD1 or TRBD2 (5 bases each). V lost 5 bases to trimming and J lost 2 bases, with 12 bases between them. Germline V gene lookup returns CDR1 SGHVS and CDR2 FNYEAQ. The CDR3 spans 15 residues. DNA for the CDR3: TGTGCCAGCAGCGTCTACCGGGGCAACACCGGGGAGCTGTTTTTT. This gives the protein CASSVYRGNTGELFF. Filled out from reference TRBV7-6 and TRBJ2-2, the complete variable domain reads GAGVSQSPRYKVTKRGQDVALRCDPISGHVSLYWYRQALGQGPEFLTYFNYEAQQDKSGLPNDRFSAERPEGSISTLTIQRTEQRDSAMYRCASSVYRGNTGELFFGEGSRLTVL.

The rearrangement links TRBV7-9 to TRBJ2-1; 10 bases are shared with TRBD1. V was pared by 5 bases and J by 6 bases, with 10 bases of the junction left unmatched. There are 16 residues in the CDR3. Germline V gene lookup returns CDR1 SEHNR and CDR2 FQNEAQ (reference sequence). The CDR3 protein is CASSAPGQGIINEQFF. The CDR3 region has the DNA TGTGCCAGCAGCGCGCCGGGACAGGGGATTATCAATGAGCAGTTCTTC.

V usage is TRBV5-6 and J usage is TRBJ2-5; 7 nucleotides match TRBD2. The DNA end is a closer match to TRBJ2-7, so the J assignment may be wrong. Germline lookup yields CDR1 SGHDT and CDR2 YYEEEE. The CDR3 contains 13 residues. CDR3 nucleotide sequence: TGTGCCAGCAGCTTTGAACTAGCGAACGAGCAGTACTTC. It encodes CASSFELANEQYF.

This clone was found a few times. This chain joins TRBV4-1 and TRBJ2-2, with D uncertain. This CDR3 is built from 12 residues. With 6 bases removed from V and 1 base from J, the gap between germline ends came to 3 bases. CDR1 and CDR2 from the germline V gene are MGHRA and YSYEKL. CDR3 in amino acids: CASRRNTGELFF. The CDR3 DNA reads as TGCGCCAGCAGACGGAACACCGGGGAGCTGTTTTTT.

This chain uses TRBV27 with TRBJ2-5; D remains ambiguous. This CDR3 region has 13 residues. The germline V and J ends were trimmed by 6 bases and 2 bases, with 10 bases remaining between them. CDR1 is MNHEY, CDR2 SMNVEV, per germline (reference sequence). CDR3 in DNA: TGTGCCAGCAGCTGGTCTGAGCAAGAGACCCAGTACTTC. Translating it yields CASSWSEQETQYF.

The chain is built from TRBV7-2 and TRBJ1-1; D not resolved. Germline CDR1 SGHTA, CDR2 FQGNSA. Trimming took 1 base from V and 10 from J, leaving 13 bases between them. The CDR3 has 13 amino acids. The chain's CDR3 is CASSLEGGWGAFF. In DNA form, the CDR3 reads TGTGCCAGCAGCTTAGAAGGAGGGTGGGGAGCTTTCTTT.

This rearrangement joins TRBV6-5 to TRBJ2-3; TRBD2 matches 11 bases. Looked up from germline, CDR1 is MNHEY and CDR2 is SVGAGI. CDR3 size: 15 residues. The J segment lost 3 bases and the V segment lost 6 bases, leaving 5 bases of the junction unmatched. CDR3 sequence: CASRRLAGLTDTQYF. CDR3 in DNA: TGTGCCAGCAGGCGACTAGCGGGACTGACAGATACGCAGTATTTT.

V usage is TRBV5-4 and J usage is TRBJ2-4; 8 bases line up with TRBD1. The trim removed 5 bases at V and 2 bases at J, leaving 12 bases unmatched. Germline V gives CDR1 SGHNT, CDR2 YYREEE (reference sequence). CDR3 length: 17 residues. The CDR3 nucleotides read TGTGCCAGCAGTGCCGGGACAGGTCTTACGACCAAAAACATTCAGTACTTC. Its protein product is CASSAGTGLTTKNIQYF.

This clone was seen a handful of times. This chain links TRBV2 with TRBJ2-7; D may be TRBD2 (5 bases). CDR3 length: 13 residues. The germline V gene has CDR1 SNHLY and CDR2 FYNNEI. V gave up 5 bases and J gave up 3 bases, with 11 bases separating them. The CDR3 region is CASSSTSYYEQYF. DNA of the CDR3: TGTGCCAGCAGTTCTACTAGTTACTACGAGCAGTACTTC.

This rearrangement joins TRBV11-2 to TRBJ2-7; 8 bases are a match to TRBD1. V lost 2 bases, J lost 5 bases, and 5 bases stayed unmatched. Germline CDR1 SGHAT, CDR2 FQNNGV. The CDR3 is made up of 14 amino acids. CDR3 amino acids: CASSLPDRANEQYF. The CDR3, as DNA: TGTGCCAGCAGCTTACCGGACAGGGCGAACGAGCAGTACTTC.

The chain couples TRBV19 to TRBJ2-1, with D perhaps TRBD1 or TRBD2 (5 bases each). V shed 5 bases and J shed 10 bases, with 12 bases lying between them. CDR3 length: 12 residues. Looked up from germline, CDR1 is LNHDA and CDR2 is SQIVND (reference sequence). This chain's CDR3 is CASSRGDWEQFF. Written as DNA, the CDR3 is TGTGCCAGTAGTCGAGGGGATTGGGAGCAGTTCTTC.

The chain joins TRBV10-3 to TRBJ2-1, with D perhaps matching TRBD2 (6 bases). V lost 0 bases to trimming and J lost 3 bases, with 9 bases between them. The germline CDR1 and CDR2 sequences are ENHRY and SYGVKD. This CDR3 contains 15 residues. The DNA for the CDR3 is TGTGCCATCAGTGAGTCTGCGGGGAACTACAATGAGCAGTTCTTC. Translating gives CAISESAGNYNEQFF.

The gene calls are TRBV27 and TRBJ2-1; D remains ambiguous. With 5 bases removed from V and 8 bases from J, the gap between germline ends came to 10 bases. The CDR3 runs to 12 residues. The germline V gene encodes CDR1 MNHEY and CDR2 SMNVEV (reference sequence). CDR3 loop: CASSQRRDEQFF. In nucleotides, the CDR3 is TGTGCCAGCAGTCAGCGCCGGGATGAGCAGTTCTTC.

The rearrangement links TRBV11-2 to TRBJ1-5; D may be TRBD1 (6 bases). This CDR3 comprises 14 residues. V dropped 1 base and J dropped 5 bases, with 9 bases sitting between them. Germline V gene lookup returns CDR1 SGHAT and CDR2 FQNNGV. CDR3 sequence reads: CASSLAGGHQPQHF. The CDR3 bases are TGTGCCAGCAGCTTAGCGGGGGGGCATCAGCCCCAGCATTTT.

This sequence joins TRBV9 and TRBJ2-1; maybe TRBD2 (5 bases). Germline V CDR1 and CDR2: SGDLS, YYNGEE. The CDR3 is made up of 17 amino acids. V was shortened by 1 base and J by 4 bases, with 18 bases between the two germline ends. In DNA form, the CDR3 reads TGTGCCAGCAGCGTAAACCCGGGAAATGGGGTATACAATGAGCAGTTCTTC. It is translated as CASSVNPGNGVYNEQFF.